The 32 T cell receptor beta chains below were found in one sample sequenced in a study of blood T cell repertoires in COVID-19 (dated by TCRdb to between 2020 and 2021). Libraries were made using the immunoSEQ multiplex PCR assay. Sourced from immuneACCESS, this table was stored by TCRdb with only in-frame sequences that have V and J called. A share of the clones is absent; for the studies checked, an unresolved V gene accounts for under half, and the remainder has no known explanation. Across this sample there are around 250,000 clones, with 84% seen only once. Of the sample, about 3% is held by the ten largest clones. The specimen sequenced was PBMCs or T cells enriched from blood (not recorded which). The source of these receptors is a man between 50 and 59 years old who had recovered from COVID-19.

The chain uses TRBV10-1 and TRBJ2-5, with D tentatively TRBD2 (6 bases). Germline values: CDR1 WNHNN, CDR2 SYGVQD (reference sequence). CDR3 length equals 15 residues. Trimming cost V 0 bases and J 4 bases, with 12 bases left between them. The CDR3 region is CASSESRDWRETQYF. CDR3 DNA sequence: TGCGCCAGCAGTGAGTCCCGGGACTGGCGAGAGACCCAGTACTTC.

The chain links TRBV6-5 to TRBJ2-5; 15 bases match TRBD2. This CDR3 region has 16 residues. J gave up 5 bases and V 0 bases, and 1 base lay outside the gene matches. Germline lookup yields CDR1 MNHEY and CDR2 SVGAGI. The CDR3 DNA is TGTGCCAGCAGTTACTCCGGACTAGCGGGAGGGGAGACCCAGTACTTC. Protein: CASSYSGLAGGETQYF.

The rearrangement joins TRBV2 to TRBJ1-2, with 9 bases identical to TRBD1. Germline V gene data show CDR1 as SNHLY and CDR2 as FYNNEI. Losses at the gene ends were 4 bases for V and 1 base for J; bases not matched to a gene: 16. There are 19 residues in the CDR3. CDR3 nucleotides: TGTGCCAGCAGTGCAGGGACAGGGCAGAACCTTAATCGTAACTATGGCTACACCTTC. Translation gives CASSAGTGQNLNRNYGYTF.

This chain uses TRBV7-9 with TRBJ1-2; 7 bases are shared with TRBD1. Per germline, CDR1 SEHNR and CDR2 FQNEAQ (reference sequence). V gave up 3 bases and J gave up 7 bases; unmatched junction bases: 2. CDR3 length equals 12 residues. The DNA for the CDR3 is TGTGCCAGCAGCTTCCAGGGGGTTGGCTACACCTTC. It encodes CASSFQGVGYTF.

This clone is categorized as medium-sized. The chain links TRBV4-2 to TRBJ1-2; D is undetermined. Germline V CDR1 and CDR2: LGHNA, YNFKEQ. The CDR3 spans 13 residues. The V gene lost 5 bases and the J gene lost 10 bases, with 17 bases spanning the gap. The CDR3 is CASSEPYPGNYTF. CDR3 bases: TGTGCCAGCAGCGAACCCTACCCGGGGAACTACACCTTC.

This clone occurred once. The chain recombines TRBV5-6 with TRBJ1-2, with 7 bases that match TRBD1. J was trimmed by 1 base and V by 4 bases; bases with no gene match: 7. Germline lookup yields CDR1 SGHDT and CDR2 YYEEEE. The CDR3 is made up of 15 amino acids. The chain's CDR3 is CASSGRDSRNYGYTF. The CDR3 DNA reads TGTGCCAGCAGCGGAAGGGACAGTCGTAACTATGGCTACACCTTC.

Turning to this clone: This sequence may be a read error, since a much larger clone differs from it by one base. The genes are TRBV7-2 and TRBJ2-7, with TRBD2 identical over 15 bases. With V trimmed by 8 bases and J by 4 bases, 0 bases remained unmatched. The CDR3 has 13 amino acids. Germline V CDR1 and CDR2: SGHTA, FQGNSA. DNA of the CDR3: TGTGCCAGCGGGACTAGCGGGAGGTACGAGCAGTACTTC. It encodes CASGTSGRYEQYF.

The CDR3 coding sequence is TGTGCCAGCAGCTTCGCCAGGAATCAGCCCCAGCATTTT. Its protein product is CASSFARNQPQHF. The chain joins TRBV5-6 to TRBJ1-5; D is undetermined. Trimming took off 2 bases at V and 4 bases at J, with 7 bases between the two ends. From germline, CDR1 is SGHDT and CDR2 YYEEEE. There are 13 residues in the CDR3. Combining the CDR3 with reference TRBV5-6 and TRBJ1-5 gives the whole variable domain DAGVTQSPTHLIKTRGQQVTLRCSPKSGHDTVSWYQQALGQGPQFIFQYYEEEERQRGNFPDRFSGHQFPNYSSELNVNALLLGDSALYLCASSFARNQPQHFGDGTRLSIL.

The V and J genes are TRBV9 and TRBJ2-1, with 10 bases that match TRBD2. V dropped 2 bases and J dropped 7; count of bases not matched to a gene: 9. The CDR3 is 16 residues long. The germline V gene has CDR1 SGDLS and CDR2 YYNGEE. CDR3 sequence reads: CASSVSSGGSWNEQFF. For the CDR3, the DNA is TGTGCCAGCAGCGTCTCTAGCGGGGGTTCCTGGAATGAGCAGTTCTTC.

The chain carries TRBV15 and TRBJ1-1; D is possibly TRBD1 (6 bases). This CDR3 spans 13 amino acids. Germline lookup yields CDR1 LNHNV and CDR2 YYDKDF (reference sequence). Trimming removed 11 bases at V and 0 bases at J, with 13 bases between. CDR3 nucleotides: TGTGCCGTGCGGGGGGACATGAACACTGAAGCTTTCTTT. This sequence encodes CAVRGDMNTEAFF.

The genes are TRBV19 and TRBJ1-6; D unresolved. Germline CDR1 is LNHDA and CDR2 is SQIVND (reference sequence). V shed 6 bases and J shed 0 bases, with 6 bases lying between them. The CDR3 sequence is 14 residues long. CDR3 residues: CASSGDSYNSPLHF. Written as DNA, the CDR3 is TGTGCCAGTAGCGGAGACTCCTATAATTCACCCCTCCACTTT.

This chain links TRBV6-5 with TRBJ2-7; 9 nucleotides align to TRBD1. V was clipped by 5 bases and J by 3 bases; unmatched bases: 2. Germline V gives CDR1 MNHEY, CDR2 SVGAGI. The CDR3 loop spans 13 amino acids. The CDR3 region has the DNA TGTGCCAGCAGTCCGACAGGGGGCTACGAGCAGTACTTC. This gives the protein CASSPTGGYEQYF.

This chain links TRBV19 with TRBJ2-3, with 10 bases identical to TRBD2. There are 16 residues in the CDR3. Germline V gives CDR1 LNHDA, CDR2 SQIVND (reference sequence). The V and J ends lost 4 bases and 2 bases, in that order; junction bases with no gene match: 6. In nucleotides, the CDR3 is TGTGCCAGTAGTAGAGGACTAGCGGAAATCACAGATACGCAGTATTTT. Translation: CASSRGLAEITDTQYF.

J is TRBJ2-1 and V is TRBV7-2; D possibly corresponds to TRBD1 (5 bases). V was pared by 1 base and J by 5 bases, with 21 bases between. The germline V gene has CDR1 SGHTA and CDR2 FQGNSA. The CDR3 is made up of 18 amino acids. CDR3 in amino acids: CASSLGWTKGSLNNEQFF. The CDR3 DNA reads as TGTGCCAGCAGCTTAGGGTGGACAAAGGGATCCCTGAACAATGAGCAGTTCTTC.

The gene calls are TRBV5-1 and TRBJ2-2; 8 nucleotides line up with TRBD1. Germline V gene data show CDR1 as SGHRS and CDR2 as YFSETQ. Germline trimming cut 4 bases from V and 0 bases from J; bases unmatched to any gene: 2. The CDR3 has 15 amino acids. CDR3 sequence: CASSQGAPNTGELFF. The CDR3 DNA follows: TGCGCCAGCAGCCAGGGGGCCCCGAACACCGGGGAGCTGTTTTTT.

CDR3 nucleotide sequence: TGCGCCAGCAGCCAACTAGGACAGGGAGGGAACTATGGCTACACCTTC. Encoded protein: CASSQLGQGGNYGYTF. V usage is TRBV4-1 and J usage is TRBJ1-2, with 8 positions matching TRBD1. The CDR3 contains 16 residues. Germline V gives CDR1 MGHRA, CDR2 YSYEKL. V lost 2 bases to trimming and J lost 2 bases; unmatched junction nucleotides: 7.

The rearrangement joins TRBV6-2 or TRBV6-3 to TRBJ1-2, with D unresolved. The V gene lost 6 bases and the J gene lost 0 bases, with 29 bases spanning the gap. Per germline, CDR1 MNHEY and CDR2 SVGEGT. The CDR3 loop spans 20 amino acids. This chain's CDR3 is CASSRPARRVQAGSNYGYTF. CDR3 DNA: TGTGCCAGCAGCCGACCCGCACGTAGAGTACAAGCGGGTTCTAACTATGGCTACACCTTC.

In its sample, this clone was seen once. The chain links TRBV11-1 to TRBJ2-2; 11 nucleotides line up with TRBD2. Germline CDR1 is SGHAT and CDR2 is FQDESV (reference sequence). V dropped 6 bases and J dropped 0; count of bases not matched to a gene: 3. CDR3 length equals 16 residues. CDR3: CASRILAGANTGELFF. The CDR3 coding sequence is TGTGCCAGCAGGATACTAGCGGGAGCGAACACCGGGGAGCTGTTTTTT. Looking up the rest from reference TRBV11-1 and TRBJ2-2 gives the full variable domain: EAEVAQSPRYKITEKSQAVAFWCDPISGHATLYWYRQILGQGPELLVQFQDESVVDDSQLPKDRFSAERLKGVDSTLKIQPAELGDSAMYLCASRILAGANTGELFFGEGSRLTVL.

The genes are TRBV19 and TRBJ1-1; 11 bases line up with TRBD1. V shed 4 bases and J 4 bases; nucleotides not matched to a gene: 8. The germline gives CDR1 LNHDA, CDR2 SQIVND (reference sequence). The CDR3 sequence is 16 residues long. The CDR3 DNA follows: TGTGCCAGTAGTAACCGGGACAGGGGGTTTGCCACTGAAGCTTTCTTT. It yields the protein CASSNRDRGFATEAFF.

The chain couples TRBV18 to TRBJ1-5; tentatively, D is TRBD1 (6 bases). The V end was cut by 6 bases, the J end by 0 bases, with 15 bases between. Germline CDR1 is KGHSH and CDR2 is LQKENI. The CDR3 is 16 amino acids. Here the CDR3 DNA reads TGTGCCAGCTCTCAAACGACAGGAGTTAGCAATCAGCCCCAGCATTTT. It encodes CASSQTTGVSNQPQHF.

The rearrangement links TRBV7-2 to TRBJ1-3; unclear D gene. The CDR3 has 15 residues. Germline V gene data show CDR1 as SGHTA and CDR2 as FQGNSA. Between the trimmed V and J ends, which lost 5 bases and 9 bases, there was a span of 20 bases. In nucleotides, the CDR3 is TGTGCCAGCAGCGCCGCCCCGGAACAAGGCGGCACCATATATTTT. Translation: CASSAAPEQGGTIYF.

Only one count was recorded for this clone. The V call is TRBV2, the J call TRBJ1-2; D is perhaps TRBD1 (5 bases). The CDR3 sequence is 13 residues long. The V gene lost 8 bases and the J gene lost 8 bases, with 18 bases spanning the gap. The V gene's germline CDR1 is SNHLY and CDR2 FYNNEI. For the CDR3, the DNA is TGTGCCAGCTCTCCGGGACTGCCCAAAGGCTACACCTTC. Amino acids: CASSPGLPKGYTF.

Only a few counts were recorded for this clone. The J gene is TRBJ2-2, the V gene TRBV7-2, with 14 bases identical to TRBD2. Germline trimming cut 5 bases from V and 5 bases from J; bases unmatched to any gene: 1. CDR1 SGHTA and CDR2 FQGNSA come from the germline V gene. The CDR3 is made up of 15 amino acids. CDR3 DNA: TGTGCCAGCAGCGGACTAGCGGGAGGAACCGGGGAGCTGTTTTTT. This gives the protein CASSGLAGGTGELFF.

This chain connects TRBV7-2 to TRBJ1-1; 7 bases match TRBD1. Germline V gene sequence: CDR1 SGHTA, CDR2 FQGNSA. This CDR3 comprises 14 residues. Trimming cost V 2 bases and J 1 base; bases outside gene matches: 1. CDR3 amino acids: CASSLRQGNTEAFF. CDR3 sequence (DNA): TGTGCCAGCAGCTTAAGACAGGGGAACACTGAAGCTTTCTTT.

This chain joins TRBV19 and TRBJ1-5; 7 positions match TRBD1. The CDR3 extends over 15 amino acids. Looked up from germline, CDR1 is LNHDA and CDR2 is SQIVND (reference sequence). The V and J ends lost 6 bases and 11 bases, in that order; junction bases with no gene match: 16. CDR3 DNA sequence: TGTGCCAGTAGCCCAGACAGGGTTTCCCCAAGGGCCCAGCATTTT. This sequence encodes CASSPDRVSPRAQHF.

A remark on this clone: Distinct nucleotide sequences in the sample also encode this CDR3. In nucleotides, the CDR3 is TGTGCCAGCAGCTTGGGAGGGCGGGCGAATCAGCCCCAGCATTTT. Protein product: CASSLGGRANQPQHF. The chain recombines TRBV5-6 with TRBJ1-5, with D hard to call. V lost 0 bases and J 4 bases, leaving 11 bases between the germline ends. This CDR3 has 15 amino acids. CDR1 and CDR2 (germline): SGHDT, YYEEEE.

The rearrangement joins TRBV5-1 to TRBJ2-5; 10 bases agree with TRBD2. The CDR3 has 16 amino acids. Looked up from germline, CDR1 is SGHRS and CDR2 is YFSETQ. With 0 bases clipped from V and 4 bases from J, the junction kept 6 bases outside the gene matches. The CDR3 reads CASSLAPSGGGETQYF. CDR3 bases: TGCGCCAGCAGCTTGGCCCCGAGCGGGGGGGGAGAGACCCAGTACTTC.

The chain is built from TRBV5-1 and TRBJ1-1; D not resolved. Germline CDR1 SGHRS, CDR2 YFSETQ. This CDR3 region has 15 residues. Trimming removed 4 bases from V and 1 base from J, with 14 bases in between. The CDR3 DNA follows: TGCGCCAGCAGCCCTTGGCTGGCAGAGAACACTGAAGCTTTCTTT. Its protein product is CASSPWLAENTEAFF.

This clone came up many times. The J gene is TRBJ1-2, the V gene TRBV19, with a possible D match to TRBD1 (5 bases). Germline values: CDR1 LNHDA, CDR2 SQIVND (reference sequence). The CDR3 extends over 17 amino acids. V lost 4 bases to trimming and J lost 4 bases, with 22 bases between them. For the CDR3, the DNA is TGTGCCAGTAGTAAGAGGCGGGGATCGGCAGGGCCCTATGGCTACACCTTC. Translation: CASSKRRGSAGPYGYTF.

This rearrangement joins TRBV25-1 to TRBJ2-7, with TRBD2 matching 12 bases. The V segment lost 6 bases and the J segment 2 bases; nucleotides outside the gene matches: 5. The V gene's germline CDR1 is MGHDK and CDR2 SYGVNS. The CDR3 spans 15 residues. CDR3 nucleotides: TGTGCCAGCAGACCACTAGCGGGAGGAGCCTACGAGCAGTACTTC. Residues: CASRPLAGGAYEQYF.

The chain joins TRBV7-4 to TRBJ2-7; D possibly corresponds to TRBD2 (6 bases). The CDR3 spans 15 residues. The germline gives CDR1 SGHVT, CDR2 SQSDAQ. The V end lost 4 bases, the J end lost 4 bases, and 17 bases lay between the germline ends. The CDR3 is CASSSPRRVAYEQYF. The DNA of the CDR3 is TGTGCCAGCAGCTCCCCCCGGAGGGTCGCGTACGAGCAGTACTTC.

This clone was picked up many times. This chain uses TRBV10-3 with TRBJ2-2; 14 nucleotides align to TRBD2. The CDR3 covers 22 residues. V shed 6 bases, J shed 5 bases, and the junction held 23 bases outside the gene matches. CDR1 and CDR2 (germline): ENHRY, SYGVKD. The DNA for the CDR3 is TGTGCCATCAGGAGACAGAAAAGTCCGGGACTAGCGGGAGAGAGGGAGACCGGGGAGCTGTTTTTT. This sequence encodes CAIRRQKSPGLAGERETGELFF.